The 26 T cell receptor beta chains in this list originate from one sample, sequenced in a study of blood T cells in healthy people across ages (dated by TCRdb to the mid-2010s). Library preparation employed 5' RACE. TCRdb records Illumina HiSeq 2500 as the sequencer. The second PCR ran for roughly 6 to 11 cycles and used a J-beta primer mix along with a sample-barcoded 5' primer. TCRdb redid the processing of the public reads, applying fastp at Q25 and MiXCR, and retained in-frame beta chains. Rows with one shared CDR3 protein collapse into an entry with the most common genes and DNA. The sample yields under 2,000,000 distinct CDR3 sequences; roughly 52% were counted once. The biggest ten clones account for about 2.1% of the sample. The sequencing input was blood. The receptors shown here come from a woman aged 40 to 50 in good health.

Only a few counts were recorded for this clonotype. V and J are TRBV15 and TRBJ2-1, with 7 bases aligning to TRBD2. The CDR3 is 15 residues long. Germline V gene sequence: CDR1 LNHNV, CDR2 YYDKDF (reference sequence). J gave up 6 bases and V 1 base, and 6 bases lay outside the gene matches. CDR3 DNA sequence: TGTGCCACCAGCAGAGCCGGACTAGTCCCCAATGAGCAGTTCTTC. It is translated as CATSRAGLVPNEQFF. Drawing the rest from reference TRBV15 and TRBJ2-1, the complete variable domain is DAMVIQNPRYQVTQFGKPVTLSCSQTLNHNVMYWYQQKSSQAPKLLFHYYDKDFNNEADTPDNFQSRRPNTSFCFLDIRSPGLGDTAMYLCATSRAGLVPNEQFFGPGTRLTVL.

This rearrangement joins TRBV9 to TRBJ2-3, with a weak D call TRBD1 (6 bases). Trimming shortened V by 5 bases and J by 2 bases, and 21 bases separated the two germline ends. This CDR3 is built from 17 residues. Germline assignment: CDR1 SGDLS and CDR2 YYNGEE. CDR3 residues: CASRRSEGGSHTDTQYF. CDR3 sequence (DNA): TGTGCCAGCAGAAGGAGCGAAGGGGGTAGCCACACAGATACGCAGTATTTT.

This rearrangement joins TRBV14 to TRBJ1-6, with TRBD1 as a possible D gene (6 bases). The V and J ends lost 2 bases and 7 bases respectively, with 12 bases between them. CDR1 SGHDN and CDR2 FVKESK come from the germline V gene. This CDR3 has 15 residues. As DNA, the CDR3 is TGTGCCAGCAGCCAAAACCTAGGGGGGAATTCACCCCTCCACTTT. It yields the protein CASSQNLGGNSPLHF.

The chain recombines TRBV7-9 with TRBJ1-2, with 7 positions matching TRBD1. Germline-derived CDR1 and CDR2 are SEHNR and FQNEAQ (reference sequence). This CDR3 has 19 residues. J lost 2 bases, V lost 2 bases, and 17 bases had no gene match. The chain's CDR3 is CASSLPSSVRGPVNYGYTF. DNA for the CDR3: TGTGCCAGCAGCTTACCTTCTTCAGTAAGGGGGCCTGTCAACTATGGCTACACCTTC.

This chain's CDR3 is CASSFWDRGYETQYF. The CDR3 DNA sequence: TGTGCCAGCAGCTTCTGGGACAGGGGGTACGAGACCCAGTACTTC. The chain couples TRBV5-5 to TRBJ2-7; 11 nucleotides match TRBD1. The DNA matches TRBJ2-5 better at its end, which makes the J call doubtful. The length of the CDR3 is 15 residues. Germline V gene data show CDR1 as SGHKS and CDR2 as YYEKEE (reference sequence).

This chain uses TRBV18 with TRBJ2-7; possible D gene TRBD1, 5 bases. The CDR3 consists of 13 residues. The germline gives CDR1 KGHSH, CDR2 LQKENI. V lost 3 bases, J lost 7 bases, and 13 bases lay in between. The CDR3, as DNA: TGTGCCAGCTCACCGCTACAGGCAGTAGAGCAGTACTTC. Amino acids: CASSPLQAVEQYF.

The J gene is TRBJ1-2, the V gene TRBV5-1, with D hard to call. From germline, CDR1 is SGHRS and CDR2 YFSETQ. The CDR3 extends over 15 amino acids. CDR3 DNA: TGCGTCGGCAGCTTGGAGGCAGGAGCTAACTATGGCTACACCTTC. Amino acid sequence: CVGSLEAGANYGYTF.

The chain is built from TRBV7-9 and TRBJ2-3; D perhaps matches TRBD2 (6 bases). Per germline, CDR1 SEHNR and CDR2 FQNEAQ (reference sequence). Trimming left V 8 bases short and J 3 bases short, with 21 bases between. CDR3 length equals 16 residues. CDR3 nucleotide sequence: TGTGCCAGCGCCTACCGGGACTCGCCTTTGACAGATACGCAGTATTTT. It is translated as CASAYRDSPLTDTQYF.

This clonotype occurred once. The CDR3 DNA sequence: TGTGCCAGCAGCCAAAACAGGGGGCAAGGAGAGACCCAGTACTTC. It is translated as CASSQNRGQGETQYF. The chain combines TRBV14 with TRBJ2-7; 9 positions match TRBD1. The last part of the DNA fits TRBJ2-5 better; the J call may be wrong. This CDR3 spans 15 amino acids. Germline CDR1 is SGHDN and CDR2 is FVKESK.

This chain joins TRBV7-8 and TRBJ2-4; D possibly uses TRBD1 or TRBD2 (6 bases each). Trimming removed 5 bases from V and 6 bases from J, with 14 bases in between. Germline V gene sequence: CDR1 SGHVS, CDR2 FQNEAQ. This CDR3 has 14 amino acids. The CDR3 sequence is CASSARQEGNIQYF. The CDR3 region has the DNA TGTGCCAGCAGCGCACGACAGGAGGGAAACATTCAGTACTTC.

The rearrangement links TRBV6-5 to TRBJ2-3, with D unresolved. CDR3 size: 15 residues. The ends were cut back, 6 bases at V and 1 base at J, with 14 bases in the middle. Germline CDR1 and CDR2: MNHEY and SVGAGI. CDR3 sequence reads: CASSPVKMGTDTQYF. The CDR3 DNA reads as TGTGCCAGCAGCCCAGTTAAGATGGGCACAGATACGCAGTATTTT.

The V gene is TRBV4-1, the J gene TRBJ2-3, with D possibly matching TRBD2 (5 bases). With 1 base removed from V and 0 bases from J, the gap between germline ends came to 8 bases. This CDR3 spans 15 amino acids. CDR1 is MGHRA and CDR2 is YSYEKL in the germline V gene. The CDR3 DNA sequence: TGCGCCAGCAGCCAAGTGCGAGGGAGCACAGATACGCAGTATTTT. Its protein product is CASSQVRGSTDTQYF.

Remarks on this clonotype: One end of the junction fails to match germline, which may point to a read error. V and J are TRBV3-1 and TRBJ2-1; 11 nucleotides align to TRBD2. From germline, CDR1 is LGHDT and CDR2 YNNKEL (reference sequence). There are 18 residues in the CDR3. DNA of the CDR3: TGTGCCAACAGCCATTACGCGACGACTAGCGGGGTTCCCAATGAGCAGTTCTTC. Protein product: CANSHYATTSGVPNEQFF.

This clonotype appeared a few times. This sequence joins TRBV5-1 and TRBJ2-5; D gene ambiguous. The CDR3 loop spans 15 amino acids. Trimming took off 0 bases at V and 1 base at J, with 10 bases between the two ends. From germline, CDR1 is SGHRS and CDR2 YFSETQ. The CDR3: CASSLADTFQETQYF. Written as DNA, the CDR3 is TGCGCCAGCAGCTTGGCAGATACCTTCCAAGAGACCCAGTACTTC. Based on the CDR3 plus reference TRBV5-1 and TRBJ2-5, the full variable domain is KAGVTQTPRYLIKTRGQQVTLSCSPISGHRSVSWYQQTPGQGLQFLFEYFSETQRNKGNFPGRFSGRQFSNSRSEMNVSTLELGDSALYLCASSLADTFQETQYFGPGTRLLVL.

This clonotype was seen more than once but under ten times. The CDR3 is CASSQLGLSYNEQFF. The CDR3 region has the DNA TGCGCCAGCAGCCAACTGGGGCTCAGCTACAATGAGCAGTTCTTC. The chain recombines TRBV4-1 with TRBJ2-1; a weak D match, TRBD1 (5 bases). The CDR3 covers 15 residues. The V gene's germline CDR1 is MGHRA and CDR2 YSYEKL. Deletions cut 2 bases from V and 3 bases from J, with 11 bases between.

Concerning this clonotype itself: Mismatch with germline at one junction end may stem from a read error. This chain joins TRBV4-1 and TRBJ1-5; no clear D. CDR1 is MGHRA and CDR2 is YSYEKL in the germline V gene. The CDR3 is made up of 14 amino acids. The CDR3 reads CASSQGQANQPEHF. In DNA, the CDR3 is TGTGCCAGCAGCCAAGGGCAGGCGAATCAGCCCGAGCATTTT.

In its sample, this clonotype was seen once. The chain carries TRBV7-8 and TRBJ2-5; 9 nucleotides align to TRBD2. This CDR3 is built from 17 residues. Germline V gives CDR1 SGHVS, CDR2 FQNEAQ. V lost 2 bases and J lost 0; bases outside the gene matches: 7. DNA for the CDR3: TGTGCCAGCAGCTTAAGGAGAAGCGGGGGGTACCAAGAGACCCAGTACTTC. Translation gives CASSLRRSGGYQETQYF.

V usage is TRBV6-5 and J usage is TRBJ2-7; 7 bases agree with TRBD1. The germline V gene has CDR1 MNHEY and CDR2 SVGAGI. Trimming cost V 5 bases and J 1 base; bases outside gene matches: 5. The CDR3 is 14 amino acids. CDR3 region: CASSRDSYSYEQYF. CDR3 coding DNA: TGTGCCAGCAGTCGGGACAGTTATTCCTACGAGCAGTACTTC.

The J gene is TRBJ2-7, the V gene TRBV4-3; D might be TRBD1 (5 bases). Germline V gene lookup returns CDR1 LGHNA and CDR2 YSLEER. The CDR3 is 15 amino acids. Trimming stripped 0 bases from V and 1 base from J, with 10 bases between. CDR3 loop: CASSQDRRTSYEQYF. The CDR3, as DNA: TGCGCCAGCAGCCAAGATCGTAGGACATCCTACGAGCAGTACTTC.

This sequence joins TRBV6-5 and TRBJ2-7; unclear D gene. Between the trimmed V and J ends, which lost 6 bases and 0 bases, there was a span of 12 bases. CDR3 length: 14 residues. Germline-derived CDR1 and CDR2 are MNHEY and SVGAGI. Written as DNA, the CDR3 is TGTGCCAGCAGCCCGAACCCGAGCTCCTACGAGCAGTACTTC. Protein product: CASSPNPSSYEQYF.

This sequence joins TRBV28 and TRBJ2-3; 10 bases are a match to TRBD2. This CDR3 has 12 residues. Trimming removed 7 bases from V and 11 bases from J; junction bases left unmatched: 6. The V gene's germline CDR1 is MDHEN and CDR2 SYDVKM. For the CDR3, the DNA is TGTGCCAGCACCCCAGCTAGCGGGGGGCAGTATTTT. Translation gives CASTPASGGQYF. The variable domain in full, completed from reference TRBV28 and TRBJ2-3, reads DVKVTQSSRYLVKRTGEKVFLECVQDMDHENMFWYRQDPGLGLRLIYFSYDVKMKEKGDIPEGYSVSREKKERFSLILESASTNQTSMYLCASTPASGGQYFGPGTRLTVL.

The gene calls are TRBV5-1 and TRBJ2-1; 11 nucleotides agree with TRBD2. The CDR3 totals 15 residues. Trimming took 4 bases from V and 8 from J; bases not matched to a gene: 8. Germline V gene sequence: CDR1 SGHRS, CDR2 YFSETQ. The CDR3 DNA follows: TGCGCCAGCAGCCAACTAGCGGGGGATGTGGATGAGCAGTTCTTC. Residues: CASSQLAGDVDEQFF.

V is TRBV10-3 and J is TRBJ1-1; no firm D call. There are 16 residues in the CDR3. The germline V gene encodes CDR1 ENHRY and CDR2 SYGVKD. V was clipped by 6 bases and J by 0 bases, with 17 bases between them. The CDR3 sequence: CAISDTTRPMNTEAFF. For the CDR3, the DNA is TGTGCCATCAGCGACACAACCCGGCCTATGAACACTGAAGCTTTCTTT.

This clonotype was detected only a few times. CDR3 DNA: TGTGCCAGCAGCGTAGGTTATTTGCAAGAGACCCAGTACTTC. Amino acid sequence: CASSVGYLQETQYF. This sequence joins TRBV9 and TRBJ2-5; D is unclear. CDR3 length equals 14 residues. Per the germline V gene, CDR1 is SGDLS and CDR2 is YYNGEE. The V and J ends lost 0 bases and 2 bases respectively, with 8 bases between them.

Only one count was recorded for this clonotype. This sequence joins TRBV6-6 and TRBJ1-2; D is unresolved. Germline CDR1 and CDR2: MNHNY and SVGAGI (reference sequence). Deletions cut 5 bases from V and 3 bases from J, with 19 bases between. This CDR3 is 16 amino acids long. CDR3 protein: CASSQTLGTLDYGYTF. The DNA of the CDR3 is TGTGCCAGCAGTCAAACGCTAGGAACCTTGGACTATGGCTACACCTTC.

The table lists this clonotype with many counts. This chain connects TRBV12-3 or TRBV12-4 to TRBJ1-5; D remains ambiguous. The germline V and J ends were trimmed by 5 bases and 1 base, with 6 bases remaining between them. This CDR3 is 13 amino acids long. The CDR3 DNA sequence: TGTGCCAGCAGTCCCCTGAGCAATCAGCCCCAGCATTTT. Its protein product is CASSPLSNQPQHF.